This T cell receptor beta chain is from a study of early T cells in non-severe SARS-CoV-2 infection. Study-wide context: It was bulk RNA from unsorted whole blood that was sequenced, and the chains were unpaired. Whole-study findings and limits: VDJdb matching, biased toward anti-spike CD8 responses, missed private and CD4 specificities.

This clonotype was seen many times. Its antigen is undetermined. This CDR3 is built from 15 residues. CDR1 and CDR2 from the germline V gene are SGHRS and YFSETQ. Unmatched junction bases numbered 4, after V lost 5 bases and J lost 2 bases. Unique molecular identifiers were added to individual cDNA molecules. TCRdb itself ran the 5' RACE reads through MiXCR, one entry per CDR3 protein. This sample has about 77,000 distinct CDR3 sequences, with more than 7.5% found just once. The sample consisted of whole blood. This receptor was taken from an adult who was a healthcare worker with PCR-confirmed SARS-CoV-2 infection or an uninfected control (not recorded which). This chain uses TRBV5-1 with TRBJ2-1; 10 bases map to TRBD2. Written as DNA, the CDR3 is TGCGCCAGCAGGTCAGGACTAGCGGCCTACAATGAGCAGTTCTTC. It translates to CASRSGLAAYNEQFF.